This TCR beta chain is from a study of T cells in Graves' hyperthyroidism and ophthalmopathy. General study results and limits: For ophthalmopathy, model prediction preceded onset by a median roughly 5.9 months.

The length of the CDR3 is 15 residues. The germline V gene has CDR1 MNHEY and CDR2 SVGAGI. The ends were cut back, 0 bases at V and 5 bases at J, with 10 bases in the middle. Stable Graves' hyperthyroidism denoted no ophthalmopathy progression over 18 months. Each patient was aged 18 to 65 and had newly diagnosed hyperthyroidism of under 2 months' duration. The diagnostic basis comprised clinical symptoms, serum thyroxine and TRAb, thyroid ultrasound and orbital computed tomography. TCR beta CDR3 regions were amplified from RNA. When the TCR CDR3 underwent first-round RT-PCR, the HTBI primer set was used. A single record per CDR3 protein comes from TCRdb applying MiXCR to the multiplex PCR reads. The table lists some 620,000 distinct CDR3 sequences, roughly 17% of them singletons. As for this clonotype: The antigen is unknown.

This rearrangement joins TRBV6-5 to TRBJ1-4; D remains ambiguous. What was sequenced was blood. The source is a woman aged 25 to 45 with Graves' hyperthyroidism. The CDR3 loop reads CASSYSTAVNEKLFF. In nucleotides, the CDR3 is TGTGCCAGCAGTTACTCGACTGCTGTGAATGAAAAACTGTTTTTT.